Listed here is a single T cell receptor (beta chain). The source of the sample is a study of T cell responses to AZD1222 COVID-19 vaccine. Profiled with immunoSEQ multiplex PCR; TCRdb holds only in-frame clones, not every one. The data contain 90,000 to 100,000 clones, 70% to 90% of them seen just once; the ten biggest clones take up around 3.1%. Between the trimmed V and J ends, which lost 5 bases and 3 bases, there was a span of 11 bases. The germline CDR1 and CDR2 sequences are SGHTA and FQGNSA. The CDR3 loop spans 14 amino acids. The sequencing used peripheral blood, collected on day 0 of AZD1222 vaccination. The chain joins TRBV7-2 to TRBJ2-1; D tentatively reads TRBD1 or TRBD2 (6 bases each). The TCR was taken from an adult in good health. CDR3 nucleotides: TGTGCCAGCAGCCCGGGGGCCCGCTACAATGAGCAGTTCTTC. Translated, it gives CASSPGARYNEQFF. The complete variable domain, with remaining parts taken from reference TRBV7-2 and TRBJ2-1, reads GAGVSQSPSNKVTEKGKDVELRCDPISGHTALYWYRQSLGQGLEFLIYFQGNSAPDKSGLPSDRFSAERTGGSVSTLTIQRTQQEDSAVYLCASSPGARYNEQFFGPGTRLTVL.